This T cell receptor beta chain was obtained from a study of blood T cell repertoires in COVID-19 (dated by TCRdb to 2020 to 2022). A note on the overall study: The collaborator samples originated in the United States, Italy and Spain and spanned the acute and convalescent phases of COVID-19. The prospective study material was composed of cDNA or gDNA derived from T cells, B-cell-depleted T cells, or PBMCs. Where available, HLA class I and class II types were obtained from metadata supplied by the sample provider rather than from assay-based typing. The dataset comprised deeply sampled blood TCRbeta repertoires from subjects exposed to, actively infected with, or recovered from COVID-19. A freely available public database, intended as a resource for researchers studying the immune response to SARS-CoV-2, is where the repertoires were released. Samples were obtained from the ongoing ImmuneRACE study (first 160 participants) and from over 1,000 subjects provided by 6 global collaborators. Sample metadata almost always included a de-identified subject ID, COVID-19 status, age in years and sex.

Of note for this clone: Its antigen specificity is not known. No base qualities exist here, and no much larger clone lies one base off it.

The CDR3 starts with the cysteine, ends with the phenylalanine, and has 13 residues. Just the 39-base CDR3 DNA is kept, in frame starting at base 1. The germline V gene gives CDR1 as MNHEY and CDR2 as SVGAGI. The germline V and J ends show losses of 9 bases and 0 bases respectively, and no gene match explains 3 bases of the junction. TCRbeta CDR3 regions were amplified from genomic DNA by means of the immunoSEQ Assay, a bias-controlled multiplex PCR. The paper's processing steps were these. Within the assay, amplification of reference gene primers was used to estimate how many nucleated cells each sample contained. To quantify the absolute abundance of each unique TCRbeta CDR3 rearrangement, sequence reads were collapsed and filtered. For each sample, productive Simpson clonality was calculated as the square root of Simpson's diversity index over productive rearrangements. Sourced from immuneACCESS, this table was stored by TCRdb with only in-frame sequences that have V and J called. A share of the clones is absent; for the studies checked, an unresolved V gene accounts for under half, and the remainder has no known explanation. V, J and clone size reflect that table, while D and trimming were determined from the DNA. This sample comprises some 220,000 clones, 82% of them detected only once. The ten largest clonotypes hold approximately 5.2% of the sample.

One collaborating source in Seattle enrolled patients while the patients were actively infected and followed the patients over time throughout the course of disease. Collaborating institutions collected whole blood in K2EDTA tubes following their own protocols. For TCRbeta analysis, collaborator samples were shipped as frozen whole blood, as isolated PBMCs, or as DNA extracted from either sample type. Broader findings and caveats from the paper: Clinical and demographic metadata were provided uncurated, with the amount varying by source and participant.

Sequencing was done on a sample of peripheral blood. The TCR comes from a woman between 65 and 79 years old with COVID-19, enrolled during active disease. The chain is encoded by TRBV6-5 joined to TRBJ2-5, with 8 middle bases fitting TRBD1. The encoded CDR3 is CASRTGYQETQYF. The DNA sequence is given as TGTGCCAGTCGGACAGGGTACCAAGAGACCCAGTACTTC.